This entry is about one TCR beta chain. Its antigen is not identified. The sample comes from a study of cytomegalovirus exposure and HLA in healthy donors. Regarding the study as a whole: Later work found that TCR association rates differed between HLA loci; DRB1 had the most and HLA-C the fewest.

Primers for the PCR totalled 60 Vbeta and 13 Jbeta. Some clones are missing from TCRdb's copy, which holds only in-frame ones; the method was immunoSEQ multiplex PCR. This sample has 100,000 to 150,000 clones, with more than 75% found just once. CDR1 is SGHNT and CDR2 is YENEEA in the germline V gene. V dropped 4 bases and J dropped 7; count of bases not matched to a gene: 6. This CDR3 is built from 15 residues. The receptor's source is a female donor in good health and CMV-seronegative. The chain joins TRBV11-3 to TRBJ2-1; 11 nucleotides match TRBD2. The sample comprised PBMCs. The CDR3 DNA sequence: TGTGCCAGCAGCTCTACTAGCGGGAGTGGGAATGAGCAGTTCTTC. Residues: CASSSTSGSGNEQFF.